These 11 T cell receptor beta chains came from one sample sequenced in a study of neoadjuvant anti-PD-1 for oral cavity cancer. This table comes from immunoSEQ multiplex PCR, and its TCRdb copy is limited to in-frame clones, with some not included. The table has 70,000 to 95,000 clones, approximately 80% seen once. Specimen: PBMCs, collected before nivolumab (anti-PD-1) treatment. The receptors were gathered from a person between 35 and 79 years old with oral cavity squamous cell carcinoma.

The genes are TRBV6-1 and TRBJ2-1, with TRBD2 as a possible D gene (6 bases). Per the germline V gene, CDR1 is MNHNS and CDR2 is SASEGT. V was shortened by 7 bases and J by 9 bases, with 16 bases between the two germline ends. CDR3 length equals 13 residues. CDR3 sequence: CASNPTSRGEQFF. The CDR3 DNA reads as TGTGCCAGCAACCCGACTAGTCGTGGTGAGCAGTTCTTC.

This chain connects TRBV5-1 to TRBJ2-7; the match to TRBD2 covers 12 bases. Trimming took 0 bases from V and 6 from J; bases not matched to a gene: 4. From germline, CDR1 is SGHRS and CDR2 YFSETQ. The length of the CDR3 is 15 residues. The CDR3 region is CASSLASGRAREQYF. CDR3 nucleotides: TGCGCCAGCAGCTTGGCTAGCGGGAGGGCCCGCGAGCAGTACTTC.

The chain is built from TRBV4-1 and TRBJ2-1, with a possible D match to TRBD2 (6 bases). The V and J ends lost 0 bases and 0 bases respectively, with 12 bases between them. Germline CDR1 and CDR2: MGHRA and YSYEKL. The CDR3 is 17 residues long. For the CDR3, the DNA is TGCGCCAGCAGCCAAGACCCTGGCGGGATCTCCTACAATGAGCAGTTCTTC. It encodes CASSQDPGGISYNEQFF.

The chain uses TRBV27 and TRBJ1-5; D is uncertain. Germline CDR1 is MNHEY and CDR2 is SMNVEV (reference sequence). Trimming removed 6 bases from V and 0 bases from J, with 12 bases in between. There are 15 residues in the CDR3. The CDR3 DNA sequence: TGTGCCAGCAGCAAAGGAAGGTCTAGCAATCAGCCCCAGCATTTT. Translating gives CASSKGRSSNQPQHF.

This chain joins TRBV13 and TRBJ2-2; TRBD2 aligns across 15 bases. Germline V gene sequence: CDR1 PRHDT, CDR2 FYEKMQ (reference sequence). The CDR3 has 18 amino acids. J lost 5 bases, V lost 4 bases, and 8 bases had no gene match. CDR3: CASSSGLAGGPATGELFF. CDR3 sequence (DNA): TGTGCCAGCAGCTCCGGACTAGCGGGAGGGCCGGCGACCGGGGAGCTGTTTTTT. Using reference TRBV13 and TRBJ2-2 for the parts outside the CDR3, the full variable domain is AAGVIQSPRHLIKEKRETATLKCYPIPRHDTVYWYQQGPGQDPQFLISFYEKMQSDKGSIPDRFSAQQFSDYHSELNMSSLELGDSALYFCASSSGLAGGPATGELFFGEGSRLTVL.

The chain uses TRBV7-3 and TRBJ2-1, with 11 bases that match TRBD2. Per the germline V gene, CDR1 is SGHTA and CDR2 is FQGTGA. Unmatched junction bases numbered 6, after V lost 5 bases and J lost 6 bases. This CDR3 has 15 residues. CDR3 nucleotide sequence: TGTGCCAGCAGCCAAGGACTAGCGGGTACCAATGAGCAGTTCTTC. Amino acid sequence: CASSQGLAGTNEQFF. Supplemented by reference TRBV7-3 and TRBJ2-1, the full variable domain reads GAGVSQTPSNKVTEKGKYVELRCDPISGHTALYWYRQSLGQGPEFLIYFQGTGAADDSGLPNDRFFAVRPEGSVSTLKIQRTERGDSAVYLCASSQGLAGTNEQFFGPGTRLTVL.

The chain joins TRBV15 to TRBJ1-5; no reliable D call. V dropped 3 bases and J dropped 0 bases, with 12 bases sitting between them. Germline values: CDR1 LNHNV, CDR2 YYDKDF (reference sequence). The CDR3 covers 16 residues. CDR3 sequence: CATSRTYSNSNQPQHF. The CDR3 DNA follows: TGTGCCACCAGCAGGACCTACAGTAATAGCAATCAGCCCCAGCATTTT. Full variable domain (rest looked up from reference TRBV15 and TRBJ1-5): DAMVIQNPRYQVTQFGKPVTLSCSQTLNHNVMYWYQQKSSQAPKLLFHYYDKDFNNEADTPDNFQSRRPNTSFCFLDIRSPGLGDTAMYLCATSRTYSNSNQPQHFGDGTRLSIL.

The V call is TRBV5-8, the J call TRBJ2-1, with TRBD2 matching over 10 bases. The CDR3 extends over 15 amino acids. Germline V gives CDR1 SGHTS, CDR2 YDEGEE. V dropped 0 bases and J dropped 8; count of bases not matched to a gene: 5. CDR3 DNA sequence: TGTGCCAGCAGCTTGGAGGGACTAGCGACGCATGAGCAGTTCTTC. Protein: CASSLEGLATHEQFF.

The chain couples TRBV10-2 to TRBJ2-2, with 14 bases matching TRBD2. The V and J ends lost 9 bases and 9 bases, in that order; junction bases with no gene match: 12. The CDR3 runs 16 residues. Germline V lookup: CDR1 WSHSY, CDR2 SAAADI. CDR3 in DNA: TGCGCCAGTCGGACCGGGACTAGCGGGGGAGACCGGGAGCTGTTTTTT. This translates into CASRTGTSGGDRELFF.

The chain combines TRBV6-5 with TRBJ1-1, with a weak D call TRBD1 (5 bases). V lost 2 bases to trimming and J lost 3 bases, with 10 bases between them. The length of the CDR3 is 14 residues. Germline lookup yields CDR1 MNHEY and CDR2 SVGAGI. The CDR3 nucleotides are TGTGCCAGCAGTTACGGTCAGGGTTACACTGAAGCTTTCTTT. It specifies CASSYGQGYTEAFF.

J is TRBJ2-2 and V is TRBV27; 9 bases are shared with TRBD1. CDR3 length: 15 residues. With V trimmed by 6 bases and J by 4 bases, 6 bases remained unmatched. CDR1 is MNHEY and CDR2 is SMNVEV in the germline V gene (reference sequence). In DNA, the CDR3 is TGTGCCAGCAGAATACAGGGGGCAGGCACCGGGGAGCTGTTTTTT. This translates into CASRIQGAGTGELFF.